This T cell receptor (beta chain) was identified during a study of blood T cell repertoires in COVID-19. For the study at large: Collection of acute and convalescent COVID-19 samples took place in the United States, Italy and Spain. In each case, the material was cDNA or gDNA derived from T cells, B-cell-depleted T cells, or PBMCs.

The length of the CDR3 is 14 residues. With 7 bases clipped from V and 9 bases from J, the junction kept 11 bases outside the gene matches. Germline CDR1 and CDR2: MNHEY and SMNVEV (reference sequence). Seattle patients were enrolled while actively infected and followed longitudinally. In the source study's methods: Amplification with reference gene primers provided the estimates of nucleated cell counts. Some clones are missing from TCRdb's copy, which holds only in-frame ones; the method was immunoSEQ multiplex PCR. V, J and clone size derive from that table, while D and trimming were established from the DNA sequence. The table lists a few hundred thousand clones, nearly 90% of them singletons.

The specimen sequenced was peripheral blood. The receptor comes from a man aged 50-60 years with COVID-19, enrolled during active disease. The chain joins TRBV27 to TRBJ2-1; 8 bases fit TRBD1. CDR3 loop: CASKRTGSYGEQFF. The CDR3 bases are TGTGCCAGCAAACGGACAGGGTCGTATGGTGAGCAGTTCTTC.